This T cell receptor (beta chain) appears in the sequencing data of a study of regulatory and conventional T cells in RAG deficiency (dated by TCRdb to about 2017). Regarding the study in general: The study used high-throughput TCR beta sequencing to compare repertoire diversity and composition of Treg, conventional CD4+ and CD8+ T cells between RAG-deficient patients and healthy controls.

To prepare the library, the immunoSEQ multiplex PCR assay was applied. Genomic DNA from the sorted T-cell subsets was used to amplify rearranged TCR beta chain products, which were then sequenced. The paper's data handling went like this. Shannon entropy and Simpson indices were used to measure how diverse the repertoire of productive TCR beta rearrangements was. To assess clonal expansion, the frequencies of the 100 most abundant productive TCR beta clonotypes were added up as a share of total reads. The TRB repertoires were scored with a self-reactivity index that is based on amino acid usage at CDR3beta positions 6 and 7. Two-way ANOVA was used for repertoire analyses, while Student t or Mann-Whitney tests were used for flow cytometric analyses. Imported from immuneACCESS, the table was reduced by TCRdb to in-frame sequences with V and J called. These copies leave out some clones; in studies compared against another copy, an unresolved V gene accounts for under half, and the cause of the remainder is not known. For V, J and clone size, that table is used; D and trimming come from the DNA. This sample holds around 29,000 clones; over 90% were observed only once. The biggest ten clones account for about 0.17% of the sample.

What the work shows at the level of the full study, not this receptor alone: Shorter CDR3 lengths were found in all patient T-cell subsets, and >75% Treg-Tconv repertoire overlap at nucleotide and amino acid level was observed in Omenn syndrome patients. In Omenn syndrome and CID/AS patients compared with controls, roughly 97-fold fewer unique TCR beta sequences were detected from Treg cells, versus roughly 10-fold fewer for other subsets. Markedly lower Shannon entropy and higher Simpson indices were observed in RAG-deficient patients than in control T-cell subpopulations. For some subjects, some analyses of T-cell subsets were not performed. The CD25-high CD127-low cells sorted from Omenn syndrome patients may be peripherally activated cells rather than true Treg cells.

Trimming takes 4 bases from V and 8 bases from J, and the germline ends sit 19 bases apart. CDR1 SGHDT and CDR2 YYEEEE are derived from the germline V gene. The CDR3 runs 14 residues from the cysteine to the phenylalanine. Left in the record is the CDR3 DNA by itself, 42 bases read in frame from the first base. Concerning this clone: Its target antigen remains unknown. No base qualities exist here, and no much larger clone lies one base off it.

Before genomic DNA extraction, conventional CD4+ T cells were isolated from blood as CD25-low CD127-high cells. Eight or nine healthy control donors served as the comparison group for repertoire analyses. These same data were also listed under a study on regulatory T cells. The second investigation adds: The multiplex PCR relied on 52 forward TRBV primers and 13 reverse TRBJ primers, and amplification bias was corrected through assay-based and computational methods. Patient repertoires showed restricted unique TRB V-J pairs and skewed V and J gene usage, most marked in regulatory T cells. The study compared T-cell receptor beta repertoires of sorted regulatory, conventional CD4+ and CD8+ T cells between CD3G-deficient patients and healthy controls. Ficoll density separation was used to isolate peripheral blood mononuclear cells. Within the immunoSEQ assay, multiplex PCR amplified rearranged TRB loci from genomic DNA. An Illumina HiSeq platform was used to sequence the TRB amplicons. Custom algorithms error-filtered the raw sequences and aligned the raw sequences to reference gene sequences, after which the immunoSEQ online tools were used for analysis. The frequencies of productive and nonproductive TRB rearrangements were evaluated among unique sequences as well as among total sequences. Prism software was used to run t tests, Mann-Whitney tests or two-way ANOVA for comparisons between groups.

This receptor was obtained from a human donor in good health. This sequence uses TRBV5-6 and TRBJ2-7; matching of 5 bases hints at TRBD1 as the D gene. Sequencing used CD25- CD4+ T cells sorted from blood. The nucleotide sequence reads TGTGCCAGCAGCCTTCCCAACAGGCAAAGGAAGCAGTACTTC. It specifies CASSLPNRQRKQYF.